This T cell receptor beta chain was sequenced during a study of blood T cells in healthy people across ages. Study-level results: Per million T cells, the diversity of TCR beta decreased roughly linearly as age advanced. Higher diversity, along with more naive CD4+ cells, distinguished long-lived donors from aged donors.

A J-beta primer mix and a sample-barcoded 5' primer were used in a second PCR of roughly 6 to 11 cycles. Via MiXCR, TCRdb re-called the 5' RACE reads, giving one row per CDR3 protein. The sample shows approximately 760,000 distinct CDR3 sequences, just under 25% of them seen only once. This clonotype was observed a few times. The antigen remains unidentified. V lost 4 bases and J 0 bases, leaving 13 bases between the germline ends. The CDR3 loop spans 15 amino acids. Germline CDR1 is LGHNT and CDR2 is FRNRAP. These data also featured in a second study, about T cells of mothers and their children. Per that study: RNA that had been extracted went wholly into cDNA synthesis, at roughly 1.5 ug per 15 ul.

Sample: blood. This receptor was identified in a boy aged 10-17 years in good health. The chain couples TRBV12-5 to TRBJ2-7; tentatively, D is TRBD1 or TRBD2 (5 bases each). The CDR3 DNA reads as TGTGCTAGTGGTTCCGGGACCGCGAGCTCCTACGAGCAGTACTTC. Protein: CASGSGTASSYEQYF.